The 30 T cell receptor beta chains below were found in one sample sequenced in a study of blood T cell repertoires in COVID-19. Clones were read by immunoSEQ multiplex PCR, and TCRdb kept only the in-frame ones, dropping some. Counted here are about 160,000 clones, approximately 79% occurring once; the ten biggest clones make up approximately 7.6%. Source material: peripheral blood. Receptors originate from a woman aged 55-69 years with COVID-19, enrolled during active disease.

The J gene is TRBJ2-1, the V gene TRBV7-9, with 8 bases fitting TRBD2. Germline V gives CDR1 SEHNR, CDR2 FQNEAQ (reference sequence). Trimming took 5 bases from V and 0 from J; bases not matched to a gene: 6. The CDR3 consists of 16 residues. The CDR3 DNA reads as TGTGCCAGCAGCGGGCGGGGGGCGAGCTCCTACAATGAGCAGTTCTTC. Translation gives CASSGRGASSYNEQFF.

In regard to this clone: The junction does not match germline at one end; this may be a read error. The V call is TRBV11-2, the J call TRBJ1-2; TRBD1 matches 7 bases. The CDR3 sequence is 13 residues long. Germline V gene data show CDR1 as SGHAT and CDR2 as FQNNGV. Here the CDR3 reads CASSIDRVYGYTF. CDR3 sequence (DNA): TGTGCCAGCAGCATAGACAGGGTCTATGGCTACACCTTC.

The chain joins TRBV2 to TRBJ2-7; D unresolved. The CDR3 is 11 residues long. Germline V gives CDR1 SNHLY, CDR2 FYNNEI. Trimming removed 7 bases at V and 7 bases at J, with 11 bases between. CDR3 sequence: CASTLVREQYF. For the CDR3, the DNA is TGTGCCAGCACCCTCGTACGGGAGCAGTACTTC.

The genes are TRBV29-1 and TRBJ2-1; possibly TRBD2 for D (7 bases). The V end lost 2 bases, the J end lost 9 bases, and 14 bases lay between the germline ends. The CDR3 sequence is 13 residues long. Germline lookup yields CDR1 SQVTM and CDR2 ANQGSEA. The CDR3 nucleotides are TGCAGCGTTGAACGGGGGGCGGGTGGTGAGCAGTTCTTC. Its translation is CSVERGAGGEQFF.

DNA of the CDR3: TGTGCCAGCAGTCCCCGGCTCGGGAGGAATCAGCCCCAGCATTTT. Amino acids: CASSPRLGRNQPQHF. The chain employs TRBV7-2 and TRBJ1-5; D unresolved. This CDR3 contains 15 residues. Germline CDR1 SGHTA, CDR2 FQGNSA. The ends were cut back, 6 bases at V and 4 bases at J, with 16 bases in the middle.

The genes are TRBV7-2 and TRBJ2-3, with a tentative D call TRBD2 (7 bases). The ends were cut back, 5 bases at V and 1 base at J, with 13 bases in the middle. The germline CDR1 and CDR2 sequences are SGHTA and FQGNSA. The CDR3 length is 15 residues. The CDR3 DNA sequence: TGTGCCAGCAGCCCGGGGGGCCCAGGCACAGATACGCAGTATTTT. The encoded protein is CASSPGGPGTDTQYF.

DNA of the CDR3: TGTGCCACCCTCTTGCCCCCCTCGGGGACGCAGTATTTT. Translation gives CATLLPPSGTQYF. The chain links TRBV2 to TRBJ2-3, with D maybe TRBD2 (5 bases). The germline gives CDR1 SNHLY, CDR2 FYNNEI. V lost 10 bases, J lost 9 bases, and 20 bases lay in between. CDR3 length equals 13 residues.

This clone appeared a single time. The chain recombines TRBV7-2 with TRBJ1-3; TRBD1 matches at 7 bases. CDR1 is SGHTA, CDR2 FQGNSA, per germline. After removal of 2 bases from V and 4 bases from J, the junction contained 8 bases not matched to a gene. The CDR3 is 16 residues long. CDR3 sequence (DNA): TGTGCCAGCAGCTTATTTCGGGACAGCCCAGGAAACACCATATATTTT. Amino acids: CASSLFRDSPGNTIYF.

This clone has just a few counts. The J gene is TRBJ2-2, the V gene TRBV5-6; possibly TRBD1 for D (6 bases). The CDR3 runs 14 residues. Trimming removed 2 bases from V and 4 bases from J, with 9 bases in between. The V gene's germline CDR1 is SGHDT and CDR2 YYEEEE. The CDR3 sequence: CASSLYRATGELFF. The CDR3 DNA reads as TGTGCCAGCAGCTTATACAGGGCCACCGGGGAGCTGTTTTTT.

This clone was counted a single time. The V gene is TRBV7-9, the J gene TRBJ1-1; no clear D. This CDR3 spans 13 amino acids. The V end lost 2 bases, the J end lost 6 bases, and 10 bases lay between the germline ends. Germline values: CDR1 SEHNR, CDR2 FQNEAQ (reference sequence). CDR3 bases: TGTGCCAGCAGCTTATCAGAGAGCGCTGAAGCTTTCTTT. This encodes CASSLSESAEAFF.

The J gene is TRBJ2-3, the V gene TRBV2; TRBD2 matches at 8 bases. Germline values: CDR1 SNHLY, CDR2 FYNNEI. The CDR3 extends over 16 amino acids. After removal of 5 bases from V and 11 bases from J, the junction contained 18 bases not matched to a gene. CDR3 residues: CASSQPKGTSQLVQYF. The CDR3 DNA follows: TGTGCCAGCAGTCAACCCAAGGGGACTAGTCAGTTGGTGCAGTATTTT.

The rearrangement uses TRBV3-1 (or the pseudogene TRBV3-2) and TRBJ1-2; 7 nucleotides line up with TRBD1. The CDR3 is 13 residues long. From germline, CDR1 is LGHDT and CDR2 YNNKEL (reference sequence). The ends lost 3 bases at V and 7 bases at J; junction bases unmatched: 5. CDR3 DNA sequence: TGTGCCAGCAGCCATCGACAGGGCGGTGGCTACACCTTC. It is translated as CASSHRQGGGYTF.

This chain joins TRBV29-1 and TRBJ1-1, with TRBD1 identical over 8 bases. Germline assignment: CDR1 SQVTM and CDR2 ANQGSEA. With V trimmed by 3 bases and J by 9 bases, 6 bases remained unmatched. The CDR3 runs 12 residues. The CDR3 DNA sequence: TGCAGCGTTGATGCGGCAGGGGGCAAAGCTTTCTTT. This sequence encodes CSVDAAGGKAFF.

The chain is built from TRBV9 and TRBJ1-6; no reliable D call. The CDR3 runs 15 residues. Trimming cost V 2 bases and J 5 bases, with 11 bases left between them. Germline-derived CDR1 and CDR2 are SGDLS and YYNGEE. In nucleotides, the CDR3 is TGTGCCAGCAGCGTGACGTCGGGTAATAATTCACCCCTCCACTTT. It specifies CASSVTSGNNSPLHF.

V usage is TRBV2 and J usage is TRBJ2-1, with D maybe TRBD1 (6 bases). Germline values: CDR1 SNHLY, CDR2 FYNNEI. The ends were cut back, 8 bases at V and 0 bases at J, with 17 bases in the middle. The CDR3 runs 16 residues. DNA of the CDR3: TGTGCCAGCCTTCACAGGGTTCATCTCTCCTACAATGAGCAGTTCTTC. It encodes CASLHRVHLSYNEQFF.

The chain joins TRBV4-2 to TRBJ1-2, with TRBD1 matching over 7 bases. CDR1 and CDR2 from the germline V gene are LGHNA and YNFKEQ. This CDR3 is built from 15 residues. Losses at the gene ends were 0 bases for V and 6 bases for J; bases not matched to a gene: 7. The CDR3 region has the DNA TGTGCCAGCAGCCAAGACGGAGACAGGGAAAATGGCTACACCTTC. It codes for CASSQDGDRENGYTF.

The chain is built from TRBV19 and TRBJ2-7; 11 positions agree with TRBD2. The CDR3 length is 14 residues. The junction had 2 bases not matched to a gene; V was cut back by 1 base and J by 6 bases. Germline V CDR1 and CDR2: LNHDA, SQIVND (reference sequence). The CDR3 spells CASSIGLAGGEQYF. The CDR3, as DNA: TGTGCCAGTAGTATAGGGCTAGCGGGAGGCGAGCAGTACTTC.

The genes are TRBV6-2 or TRBV6-3 and TRBJ1-1; 7 bases fit TRBD1. The CDR3 is 16 amino acids. Germline V gives CDR1 MNHEY, CDR2 SVGEGT. Trimming took 5 bases from V and 3 from J; bases not matched to a gene: 12. The DNA for the CDR3 is TGTGCCAGCAGTCTGACAGGGAATTCAGTGTACACTGAAGCTTTCTTT. Its protein product is CASSLTGNSVYTEAFF.

This rearrangement joins TRBV9 to TRBJ2-3; 9 positions agree with TRBD1. Germline trimming cut 0 bases from V and 0 bases from J; bases unmatched to any gene: 8. Germline-derived CDR1 and CDR2 are SGDLS and YYNGEE. The CDR3 is 18 amino acids. CDR3 protein: CASSVAGQGGTSTDTQYF. In nucleotides, the CDR3 is TGTGCCAGCAGCGTAGCGGGACAGGGAGGTACTAGCACAGATACGCAGTATTTT. The full variable domain, with the rest looked up from reference TRBV9 and TRBJ2-3, is DSGVTQTPKHLITATGQRVTLRCSPRSGDLSVYWYQQSLDQGLQFLIQYYNGEERAKGNILERFSAQQFPDLHSELNLSSLELGDSALYFCASSVAGQGGTSTDTQYFGPGTRLTVL.

This sequence joins TRBV5-8 and TRBJ2-1; TRBD1 aligns across 7 bases. The ends lost 4 bases at V and 2 bases at J; junction bases unmatched: 6. Germline CDR1 and CDR2: SGHTS and YDEGEE. The CDR3 is 15 amino acids. This chain's CDR3 is CASSPRTGTYNEQFF. The CDR3 DNA is TGTGCCAGCAGCCCTAGGACAGGAACCTACAATGAGCAGTTCTTC.

This chain connects TRBV5-1 to TRBJ1-6; D is possibly TRBD1 (5 bases). V shed 3 bases and J shed 10 bases, with 11 bases lying between them. The CDR3 spans 13 residues. Germline V lookup: CDR1 SGHRS, CDR2 YFSETQ. CDR3 residues: CASSWGEGSPLHF. The CDR3 DNA follows: TGCGCCAGCAGCTGGGGGGAAGGGTCACCCCTCCACTTT.

The chain recombines TRBV29-1 with TRBJ2-7; 10 bases align to TRBD1. This CDR3 comprises 14 residues. Germline CDR1 and CDR2: SQVTM and ANQGSEA. V was clipped by 5 bases and J by 5 bases; unmatched bases: 9. Written as DNA, the CDR3 is TGCAGCGTTAAAGGCGGGACAGGGGACCACGAGCAGTACTTC. This gives the protein CSVKGGTGDHEQYF.

This clone was seen a few times. This chain connects TRBV11-3 to TRBJ2-3, with 7 bases aligning to TRBD2. The CDR3 covers 17 residues. Germline V gene data show CDR1 as SGHNT and CDR2 as YENEEA. The V segment lost 3 bases and the J segment 3 bases; nucleotides outside the gene matches: 12. Here the CDR3 DNA reads TGTGCCAGCAGCTTCGGGCTGCGCGGGAGTGAGACAGATACGCAGTATTTT. Translation: CASSFGLRGSETDTQYF.

The chain has TRBV6-6 and TRBJ1-2; D ambiguous. Germline lookup yields CDR1 MNHNY and CDR2 SVGAGI (reference sequence). The CDR3 extends over 16 amino acids. The germline V and J ends were trimmed by 5 bases and 1 base, with 17 bases remaining between them. CDR3 sequence: CASSLLRMLLNYGYTF. In nucleotides, the CDR3 is TGTGCCAGCAGTCTACTCAGGATGCTTCTTAACTATGGCTACACCTTC.

The chain is built from TRBV11-1 and TRBJ1-1; D is unclear. Germline CDR1 and CDR2: SGHAT and FQDESV (reference sequence). The V end lost 5 bases, the J end lost 1 base, and 11 bases lay between the germline ends. The CDR3 has 14 residues. CDR3 sequence (DNA): TGTGCCAGCAGCATCGCCCGGGGGAACACTGAAGCTTTCTTT. It is translated as CASSIARGNTEAFF.

This chain joins TRBV2 and TRBJ1-2; D gene ambiguous. V was clipped by 3 bases and J by 5 bases, with 7 bases between them. CDR3 length: 12 residues. Germline V gene sequence: CDR1 SNHLY, CDR2 FYNNEI. In DNA form, the CDR3 reads TGTGCCAGCAGTGACGGGTTATATGGCTACACCTTC. Translating it yields CASSDGLYGYTF.

J is TRBJ2-2 and V is TRBV3-1 (or the pseudogene TRBV3-2); possible D gene TRBD2, 7 bases. This CDR3 has 16 amino acids. The germline V gene has CDR1 LGHDT and CDR2 YNNKEL (reference sequence). V was clipped by 1 base and J by 4 bases, with 13 bases between them. The DNA of the CDR3 is TGTGCCAGCAGCCAAGGAGGGAGGGGGAGCACCGGGGAGCTGTTTTTT. This encodes CASSQGGRGSTGELFF.

The sample holds a few counts of this clone. The rearrangement links TRBV4-2 to TRBJ1-1; weak D call: TRBD1 (5 bases). The CDR3 sequence is 18 residues long. The V gene's germline CDR1 is LGHNA and CDR2 YNFKEQ. V dropped 1 base and J dropped 0 bases, with 18 bases sitting between them. CDR3 amino acids: CASSQVGPTEPVNTEAFF. The CDR3 nucleotides are TGTGCCAGCAGCCAAGTGGGGCCGACGGAGCCGGTGAACACTGAAGCTTTCTTT.

The rearrangement uses TRBV9 and TRBJ2-2, with TRBD2 as a possible D gene (5 bases). CDR1 and CDR2 (germline): SGDLS, YYNGEE. This CDR3 is built from 16 residues. The V end lost 0 bases, the J end lost 1 base, and 10 bases lay between the germline ends. CDR3 nucleotides: TGTGCCAGCAGCGTAGTGGTAGCGAGGAACACCGGGGAGCTGTTTTTT. Translating gives CASSVVVARNTGELFF. The full variable domain, in which reference TRBV9 and TRBJ2-2 provide the parts outside the CDR3, is DSGVTQTPKHLITATGQRVTLRCSPRSGDLSVYWYQQSLDQGLQFLIQYYNGEERAKGNILERFSAQQFPDLHSELNLSSLELGDSALYFCASSVVVARNTGELFFGEGSRLTVL.

The chain couples TRBV11-3 to TRBJ2-5, with 8 bases matching TRBD2. Germline CDR1 is SGHNT and CDR2 is YENEEA. Losses at the gene ends were 5 bases for V and 2 bases for J; bases not matched to a gene: 10. This CDR3 has 16 amino acids. The CDR3 DNA reads as TGTGCCAGCAGCCCCGGGACTAGTCGCCCACAAGAGACCCAGTACTTC. Its protein product is CASSPGTSRPQETQYF.